What follows are 27 T cell receptor beta chains derived from one specimen sequenced in a study of blood T cells in healthy people across ages. A second about 7 to 12 cycle PCR used barcoded and J-beta primers. MiXCR, run by TCRdb on the 5' RACE reads, gives a single entry per CDR3 protein. The table has approximately 940,000 distinct CDR3 sequences, 45% to 50% seen once. Sample: blood. These receptor sequences come from a young man in good health.

This clonotype was counted at least ten times. The chain employs TRBV7-2 and TRBJ2-5, with 11 bases fitting TRBD2. The length of the CDR3 is 13 residues. V gave up 9 bases and J gave up 5 bases; unmatched junction bases: 5. CDR1 is SGHTA and CDR2 is FQGNSA in the germline V gene. CDR3 in DNA: TGTGCCAGTAGCGGGGGGGGAGCCGAGACCCAGTACTTC. This sequence encodes CASSGGGAETQYF.

This chain joins TRBV10-3 and TRBJ1-2, with D possibly TRBD1 on 5 matching bases. The V gene lost 7 bases and the J gene lost 8 bases, with 11 bases spanning the gap. The CDR3 has 11 residues. Germline V gene lookup returns CDR1 ENHRY and CDR2 SYGVKD. The CDR3 is CAINREGGYTF. For the CDR3, the DNA is TGTGCCATCAACCGGGAGGGGGGCTACACCTTC.

V usage is TRBV7-2 and J usage is TRBJ2-5, with unresolved D. CDR1 SGHTA and CDR2 FQGNSA come from the germline V gene. CDR3 length: 12 residues. The V gene lost 8 bases and the J gene lost 6 bases, with 13 bases spanning the gap. CDR3 sequence: CASAREGKTQYF. The CDR3 coding sequence is TGTGCCAGCGCTCGCGAAGGAAAGACCCAGTACTTC.

The chain joins TRBV6-6 to TRBJ1-6; D gene ambiguous. The V end lost 8 bases, the J end lost 10 bases, and 15 bases lay between the germline ends. This CDR3 is 13 amino acids long. Germline loops: CDR1 MNHNY, CDR2 SVGAGI (reference sequence). The CDR3 nucleotides read TGTGCCAGCTTCGCTCTTGGGGTATCACCCCTCCACTTT. This translates into CASFALGVSPLHF.

This clonotype has just a few counts. The chain has TRBV7-9 and TRBJ2-7; the match to TRBD1 covers 7 bases. This CDR3 region has 17 residues. Trimming removed 4 bases from V and 1 base from J; junction bases left unmatched: 13. Germline-derived CDR1 and CDR2 are SEHNR and FQNEAQ (reference sequence). CDR3 bases: TGTGCCAGCAGCTACCACCTGACCCGGGACAGTTCCTACGAGCAGTACTTC. Translation gives CASSYHLTRDSSYEQYF.

This clonotype was observed a single time. The gene calls are TRBV5-1 and TRBJ2-3; TRBD1 might be the D (6 bases). Looked up from germline, CDR1 is SGHRS and CDR2 is YFSETQ. The CDR3 is made up of 16 amino acids. Between the trimmed V and J ends, which lost 0 bases and 3 bases, there was a span of 14 bases. The CDR3 nucleotides are TGCGCCAGCAGCTTGGCCCGTGACAGGACAACAGATACGCAGTATTTT. It yields the protein CASSLARDRTTDTQYF.

In this sample, this clonotype turned up a few times. The rearrangement links TRBV6-6 to TRBJ2-4; 9 nucleotides match TRBD1. This CDR3 has 16 amino acids. The V and J ends lost 5 bases and 0 bases, in that order; junction bases with no gene match: 5. The germline V gene encodes CDR1 MNHNY and CDR2 SVGAGI (reference sequence). The CDR3, as DNA: TGTGCCAGCAGTCCTGGACAGGGGATAGCCAAAAACATTCAGTACTTC. The encoded protein is CASSPGQGIAKNIQYF.

Of note for this clonotype: At one boundary the junction diverges from the germline segment, which might be a read error. The chain employs TRBV29-1 and TRBJ2-5; no clear D gene. Per the germline V gene, CDR1 is SQVTM and CDR2 is ANQGSEA. The CDR3 contains 12 residues. The CDR3 bases are TGCAGCGTTGAAGGGCTTCAAGAGACCCGGTACTTC. It codes for CSVEGLQETRYF.

The chain recombines TRBV6-5 with TRBJ1-1; D ambiguous. From germline, CDR1 is MNHEY and CDR2 SVGAGI. V lost 6 bases and J lost 8, with 13 bases in between. This CDR3 has 12 amino acids. The CDR3 loop reads CASSQRSGEAFF. CDR3 in DNA: TGTGCCAGCAGCCAGAGGAGTGGGGAAGCTTTCTTT.

The sample holds one count of this clonotype. V is TRBV11-3 and J is TRBJ2-1; 8 nucleotides agree with TRBD1. The CDR3 loop spans 15 amino acids. Germline trimming cut 5 bases from V and 9 bases from J; bases unmatched to any gene: 12. The germline gives CDR1 SGHNT, CDR2 YENEEA. The CDR3 DNA follows: TGTGCCAGCAGCGCCCTTCTGACAGGGGAAGGTGAGCAGTTCTTC. This encodes CASSALLTGEGEQFF.

This clonotype was detected a few times. V gene TRBV21-1 combines with J gene TRBJ2-1. TRBV21-1 is described as a pseudogene. CDR3 length: 12 amino acids. The CDR3 nucleotides are TGTGCCAGCAGCAACAACTACAATGAGCAGTTCTTC. This sequence encodes CASSNNYNEQFF.

This clonotype was seen many times. The chain uses TRBV6-6 and TRBJ2-1; 15 bases map to TRBD2. The germline gives CDR1 MNHNY, CDR2 SVGAGI (reference sequence). Trimming at V came to 10 bases and at J to 7 bases, leaving 8 bases not matched to a gene. The CDR3 loop spans 15 amino acids. CDR3 bases: TGTGCCACCTCCCCAGGGACTAGCGGGGGGAATGAGCAGTTCTTC. Translation: CATSPGTSGGNEQFF.

For the CDR3, the DNA is TGCGCCAGCAGCCAGAATCTAGCGGGGGAAAACATTCAGTACTTC. Translated, it gives CASSQNLAGENIQYF. The chain employs TRBV5-1 and TRBJ2-4; 10 bases map to TRBD2. The CDR3 length is 15 residues. The ends lost 4 bases at V and 5 bases at J; junction bases unmatched: 6. Germline V gene data show CDR1 as SGHRS and CDR2 as YFSETQ. The variable domain in full, completed from reference TRBV5-1 and TRBJ2-4, reads KAGVTQTPRYLIKTRGQQVTLSCSPISGHRSVSWYQQTPGQGLQFLFEYFSETQRNKGNFPGRFSGRQFSNSRSEMNVSTLELGDSALYLCASSQNLAGENIQYFGAGTRLSVL.

This sequence joins TRBV6-5 and TRBJ2-3; D not resolved. The CDR3 covers 14 residues. In germline, CDR1 is MNHEY, CDR2 SVGAGI. The germline V and J ends were trimmed by 2 bases and 2 bases, with 8 bases remaining between them. The CDR3 loop is CASSYRANTDTQYF. The CDR3 DNA sequence: TGTGCCAGCAGTTACCGGGCTAACACAGATACGCAGTATTTT.

The V gene is TRBV5-1, the J gene TRBJ2-1; D uncertain. V was clipped by 4 bases and J by 0 bases, with 11 bases between them. The CDR3 is 15 amino acids. CDR1 SGHRS and CDR2 YFSETQ come from the germline V gene. CDR3 bases: TGCGCCAGCAGCCCCGATGCGATCTCCTACAATGAGCAGTTCTTC. As protein: CASSPDAISYNEQFF.

The chain employs TRBV7-9 and TRBJ2-3; 14 nucleotides agree with TRBD2. The CDR3 runs to 18 residues. The J segment lost 0 bases and the V segment lost 5 bases, leaving 7 bases of the junction unmatched. Looked up from germline, CDR1 is SEHNR and CDR2 is FQNEAQ (reference sequence). CDR3 nucleotide sequence: TGTGCCAGCAGCACTAGACTAGCGGGGGGGCGGAGCACAGATACGCAGTATTTT. Encoded protein: CASSTRLAGGRSTDTQYF. Complete variable domain (other parts from reference TRBV7-9 and TRBJ2-3): DTGVSQNPRHKITKRGQNVTFRCDPISEHNRLYWYRQTLGQGPEFLTYFQNEAQLEKSRLLSDRFSAERPKGSFSTLEIQRTEQGDSAMYLCASSTRLAGGRSTDTQYFGPGTRLTVL.

CDR3 DNA sequence: TGTGCCAGCAGTGAACCCAGCGCAAGCTCCTACAATGAGCAGTTCTTC. It codes for CASSEPSASSYNEQFF. V usage is TRBV2 and J usage is TRBJ2-1; D is unclear. Germline V gives CDR1 SNHLY, CDR2 FYNNEI. Trimming took 2 bases from V and 0 from J, leaving 11 bases between them. The CDR3 loop spans 16 amino acids.

The rearrangement joins TRBV27 to TRBJ1-2; tentatively, D is TRBD1 (5 bases). Germline CDR1 and CDR2: MNHEY and SMNVEV (reference sequence). V dropped 5 bases and J dropped 3 bases, with 16 bases sitting between them. CDR3 length: 15 amino acids. In nucleotides, the CDR3 is TGTGCCAGCAGTCCCGGGGGGGGGAGGCACTATGGCTACACCTTC. It specifies CASSPGGGRHYGYTF.

The CDR3 coding sequence is TGCAGTGCTAGACGGAAGCAAGAGCCCCAGTACTTC. This translates into CSARRKQEPQYF. V is TRBV20-1 and J is TRBJ2-7; no firm D call. CDR1 DFQATT and CDR2 SNEGSKA come from the germline V gene (reference sequence). Trimming took 2 bases from V and 10 from J, leaving 15 bases between them. The CDR3 covers 12 residues.

This clonotype was counted between two and nine times. The germline gene is not matched at one end of the junction; a read error may be the cause. This chain links TRBV29-1 with TRBJ2-2; 8 bases line up with TRBD1. CDR3 size: 14 residues. The germline CDR1 and CDR2 sequences are SQVTM and ANQGSEA. DNA of the CDR3: TGCGGCGTTGACAGGGGTCTGAACACCGGGGAGCTGTTTTTT. Translating it yields CGVDRGLNTGELFF.

This clonotype has just a few counts. J is TRBJ2-7 and V is TRBV20-1; D call uncertain. Germline V lookup: CDR1 DFQATT, CDR2 SNEGSKA (reference sequence). This CDR3 is built from 13 residues. V lost 0 bases and J 2 bases, leaving 8 bases between the germline ends. The CDR3 region is CSAREDEAYEQYF. In DNA form, the CDR3 reads TGCAGTGCTAGAGAGGACGAAGCCTACGAGCAGTACTTC.

The V and J genes are TRBV10-3 and TRBJ2-3, with 14 bases matching TRBD2. Germline V gene data show CDR1 as ENHRY and CDR2 as SYGVKD. V shed 4 bases and J 3 bases; nucleotides not matched to a gene: 3. This CDR3 spans 16 amino acids. DNA of the CDR3: TGTGCCATCAGTGCAGGGACTAGCGGGGGTACAGATACGCAGTATTTT. This sequence encodes CAISAGTSGGTDTQYF.

V is TRBV20-1 and J is TRBJ1-1; 9 nucleotides match TRBD1. With V trimmed by 6 bases and J by 7 bases, 9 bases remained unmatched. The CDR3 length is 13 residues. Germline V gives CDR1 DFQATT, CDR2 SNEGSKA (reference sequence). The CDR3 sequence: CSATQGAWVEAFF. CDR3 bases: TGCAGTGCGACACAGGGGGCGTGGGTTGAAGCTTTCTTT.

The V gene is TRBV4-2, the J gene TRBJ1-2; the D gene is possibly TRBD1 (5 bases). In germline, CDR1 is LGHNA, CDR2 YNFKEQ. CDR3 length: 17 residues. The germline V and J ends were trimmed by 0 bases and 8 bases, with 22 bases remaining between them. The CDR3 sequence: CASSQDLLETAPGGYTF. In DNA, the CDR3 is TGTGCCAGCAGCCAAGATCTTCTTGAGACAGCACCGGGAGGCTACACCTTC.

The sample holds one count of this clonotype. The V call is TRBV4-2, the J call TRBJ2-5; the match to TRBD1 covers 10 bases. Trimming cost V 4 bases and J 3 bases; bases outside gene matches: 5. This CDR3 comprises 15 residues. The germline V gene has CDR1 LGHNA and CDR2 YNFKEQ. In DNA form, the CDR3 reads TGTGCCAGCAGCCCACCGGGACAGGGGAAAGAGACCCAGTACTTC. It codes for CASSPPGQGKETQYF.

The V and J genes are TRBV7-2 and TRBJ2-3, with no clear D. Germline V gives CDR1 SGHTA, CDR2 FQGNSA. Trimming stripped 1 base from V and 4 bases from J, with 9 bases between. There are 14 residues in the CDR3. In nucleotides, the CDR3 is TGTGCCAGCAGCTTAGTATGGTCGGCAGATACGCAGTATTTT. Amino acid sequence: CASSLVWSADTQYF.

This clonotype was counted a few times. Given a much more abundant clone one base away, this may be a read error. This chain joins TRBV12-3 or TRBV12-4 and TRBJ2-3; 7 bases match TRBD2. Trimming removed 4 bases from V and 4 bases from J; junction bases left unmatched: 2. CDR3 size: 13 residues. Written as DNA, the CDR3 is TGTGCCAGCAGTTGGGAGGGCCCAGATACGCAGTATTTT. Residues: CASSWEGPDTQYF.